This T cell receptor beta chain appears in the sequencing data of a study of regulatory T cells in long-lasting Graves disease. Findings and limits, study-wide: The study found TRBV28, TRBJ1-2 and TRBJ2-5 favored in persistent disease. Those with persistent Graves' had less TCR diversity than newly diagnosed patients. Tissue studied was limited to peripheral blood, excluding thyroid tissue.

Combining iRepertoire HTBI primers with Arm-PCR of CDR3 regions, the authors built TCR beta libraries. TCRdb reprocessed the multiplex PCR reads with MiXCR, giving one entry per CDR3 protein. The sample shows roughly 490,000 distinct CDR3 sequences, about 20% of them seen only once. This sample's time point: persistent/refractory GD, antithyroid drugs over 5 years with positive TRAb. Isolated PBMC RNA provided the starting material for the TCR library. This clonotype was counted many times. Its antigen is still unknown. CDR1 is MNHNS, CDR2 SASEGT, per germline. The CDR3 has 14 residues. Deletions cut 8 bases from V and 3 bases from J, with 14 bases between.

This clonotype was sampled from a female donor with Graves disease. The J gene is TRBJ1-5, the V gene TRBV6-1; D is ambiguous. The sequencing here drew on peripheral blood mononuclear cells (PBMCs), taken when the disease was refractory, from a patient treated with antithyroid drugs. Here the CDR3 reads CASASSGDNQPQHF. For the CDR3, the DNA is TGTGCCAGCGCAAGTTCCGGGGACAATCAGCCCCAGCATTTT.